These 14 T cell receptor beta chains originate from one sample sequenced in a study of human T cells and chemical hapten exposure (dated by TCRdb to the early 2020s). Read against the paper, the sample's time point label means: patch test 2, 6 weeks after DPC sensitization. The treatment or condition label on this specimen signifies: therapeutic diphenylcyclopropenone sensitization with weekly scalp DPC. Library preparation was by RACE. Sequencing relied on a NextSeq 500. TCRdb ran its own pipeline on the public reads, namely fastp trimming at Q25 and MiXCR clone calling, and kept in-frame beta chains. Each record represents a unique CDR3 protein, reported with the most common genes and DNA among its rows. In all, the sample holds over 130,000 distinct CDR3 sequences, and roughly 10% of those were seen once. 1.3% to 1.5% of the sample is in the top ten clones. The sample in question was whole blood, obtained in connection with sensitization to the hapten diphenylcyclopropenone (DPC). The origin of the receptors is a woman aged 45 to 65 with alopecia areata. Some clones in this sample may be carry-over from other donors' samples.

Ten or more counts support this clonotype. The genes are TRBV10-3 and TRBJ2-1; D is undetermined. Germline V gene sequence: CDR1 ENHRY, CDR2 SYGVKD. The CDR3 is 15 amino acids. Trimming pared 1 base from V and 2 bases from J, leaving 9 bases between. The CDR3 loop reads CAISEFNTAYNEQFF. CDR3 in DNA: TGTGCCATCAGTGAGTTCAACACCGCCTACAATGAGCAGTTCTTC.

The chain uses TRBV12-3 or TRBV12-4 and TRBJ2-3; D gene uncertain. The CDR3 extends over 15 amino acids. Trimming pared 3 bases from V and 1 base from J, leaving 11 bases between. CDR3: CASSLGKPGTDTQYF. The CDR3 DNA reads TGTGCCAGCAGTTTGGGGAAGCCCGGCACAGATACGCAGTATTTT.

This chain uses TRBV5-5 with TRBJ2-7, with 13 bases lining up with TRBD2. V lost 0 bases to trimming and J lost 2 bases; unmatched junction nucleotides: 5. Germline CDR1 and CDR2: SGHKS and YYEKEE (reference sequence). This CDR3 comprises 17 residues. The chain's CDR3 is CASSLGLAGGTAYEQYF. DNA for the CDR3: TGTGCCAGCAGCTTGGGACTAGCGGGAGGAACTGCCTACGAGCAGTACTTC.

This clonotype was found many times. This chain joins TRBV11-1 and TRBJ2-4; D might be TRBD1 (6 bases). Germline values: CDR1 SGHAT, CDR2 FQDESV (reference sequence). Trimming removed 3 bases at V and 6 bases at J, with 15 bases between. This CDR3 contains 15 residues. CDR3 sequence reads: CASSFTGKEGNIQYF. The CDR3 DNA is TGTGCCAGCAGCTTTACAGGGAAAGAAGGAAACATTCAGTACTTC. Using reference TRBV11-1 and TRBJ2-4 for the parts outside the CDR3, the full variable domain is EAEVAQSPRYKITEKSQAVAFWCDPISGHATLYWYRQILGQGPELLVQFQDESVVDDSQLPKDRFSAERLKGVDSTLKIQPAELGDSAMYLCASSFTGKEGNIQYFGAGTRLSVL.

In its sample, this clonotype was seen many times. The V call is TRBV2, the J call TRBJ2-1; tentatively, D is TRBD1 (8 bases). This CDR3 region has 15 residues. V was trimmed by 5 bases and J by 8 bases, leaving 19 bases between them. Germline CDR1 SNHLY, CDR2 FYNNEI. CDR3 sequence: CASSRWTGRGDEQFF. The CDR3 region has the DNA TGTGCCAGCAGTCGTTGGACAGGGAGGGGTGATGAGCAGTTCTTC.

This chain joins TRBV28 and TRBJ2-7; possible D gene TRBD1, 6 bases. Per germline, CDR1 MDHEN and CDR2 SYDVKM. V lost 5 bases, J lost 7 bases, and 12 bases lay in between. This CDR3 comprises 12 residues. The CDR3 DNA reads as TGTGCCAGCAGTGCCCGACAGGAAGAGCAGTACTTC. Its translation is CASSARQEEQYF.

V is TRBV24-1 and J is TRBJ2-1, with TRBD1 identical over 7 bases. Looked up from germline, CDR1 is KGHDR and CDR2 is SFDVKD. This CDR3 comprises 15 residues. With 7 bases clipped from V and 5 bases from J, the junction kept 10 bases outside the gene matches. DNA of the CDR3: TGTGCCACCAGCCTCTCCCGACAGGGAAACAATGAGCAGTTCTTC. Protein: CATSLSRQGNNEQFF.

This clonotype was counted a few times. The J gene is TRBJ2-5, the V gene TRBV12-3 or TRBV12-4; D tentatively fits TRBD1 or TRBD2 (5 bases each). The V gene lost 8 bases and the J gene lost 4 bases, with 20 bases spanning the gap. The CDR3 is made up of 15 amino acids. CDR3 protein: CASGTRSGAGETQYF. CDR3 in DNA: TGTGCCAGCGGTACCCGTTCCGGGGCGGGAGAGACCCAGTACTTC.

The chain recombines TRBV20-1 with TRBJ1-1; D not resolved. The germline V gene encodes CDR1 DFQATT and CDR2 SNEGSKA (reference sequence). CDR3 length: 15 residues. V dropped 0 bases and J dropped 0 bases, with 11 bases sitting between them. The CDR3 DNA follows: TGCAGTGCTAGAGAACTAGGACCTATGAACACTGAAGCTTTCTTT. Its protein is CSARELGPMNTEAFF.

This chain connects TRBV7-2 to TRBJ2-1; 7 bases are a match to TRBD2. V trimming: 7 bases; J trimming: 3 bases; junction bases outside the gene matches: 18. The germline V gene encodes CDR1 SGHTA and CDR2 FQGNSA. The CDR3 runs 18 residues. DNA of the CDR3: TGTGCCAGCACCCATTCCACAGTGGCGGGAGATATCTACAATGAGCAGTTCTTC. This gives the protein CASTHSTVAGDIYNEQFF.

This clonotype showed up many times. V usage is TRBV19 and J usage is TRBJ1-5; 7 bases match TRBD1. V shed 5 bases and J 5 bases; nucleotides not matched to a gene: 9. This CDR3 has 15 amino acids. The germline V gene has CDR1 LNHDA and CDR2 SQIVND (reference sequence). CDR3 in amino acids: CASSLPDRKHQPQHF. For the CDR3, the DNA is TGTGCCAGTAGTCTCCCGGACAGGAAACATCAGCCCCAGCATTTT.

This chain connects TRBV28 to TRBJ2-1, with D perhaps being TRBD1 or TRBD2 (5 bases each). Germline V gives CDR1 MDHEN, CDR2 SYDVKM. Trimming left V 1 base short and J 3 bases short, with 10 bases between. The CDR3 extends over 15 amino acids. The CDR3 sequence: CASSLLGAGYNEQFF. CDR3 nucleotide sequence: TGTGCCAGCAGTTTATTAGGGGCGGGCTACAATGAGCAGTTCTTC.

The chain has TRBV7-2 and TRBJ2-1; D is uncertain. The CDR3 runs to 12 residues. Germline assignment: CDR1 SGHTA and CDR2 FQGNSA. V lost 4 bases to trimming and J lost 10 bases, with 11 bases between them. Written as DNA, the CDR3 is TGTGCCAGCAGCTCGTACCTCGGAGAGCAGTTCTTC. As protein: CASSSYLGEQFF.

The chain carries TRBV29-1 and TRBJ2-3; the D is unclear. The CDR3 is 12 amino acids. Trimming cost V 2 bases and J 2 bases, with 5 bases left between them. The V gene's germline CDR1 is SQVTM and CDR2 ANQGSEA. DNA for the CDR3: TGCAGCGTTGAAAGGGCCACAGATACGCAGTATTTT. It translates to CSVERATDTQYF.